The T cell receptor (beta chain) described here comes from a study of blood T cell repertoires in COVID-19. Across the whole study: COVID-19 samples, acute and convalescent, were from the United States, Italy and Spain. The analysed material was cDNA or gDNA that came from T cells, B-cell-depleted T cells, or PBMCs.

Original handling: Scientists estimated how many nucleated cells there were by amplifying reference gene primers. Method: immunoSEQ multiplex PCR; TCRdb's copy keeps in-frame clones and lacks some. V, J and clone size were drawn from that table, and D and trimming were deduced from the DNA. The table includes 110,000 to 150,000 clones, 60% to 85% detected once. The CDR3 length is 12 residues. Trimming pared 8 bases from V and 0 bases from J, leaving 7 bases between. Germline lookup yields CDR1 MNHEY and CDR2 SMNVEV (reference sequence). The sequencing input was peripheral blood. This receptor was taken from a man between 50 and 59 years old with active or convalescent COVID-19. V and J are TRBV27 and TRBJ1-1; D perhaps matches TRBD1 (5 bases). Here the CDR3 DNA reads TGTGCCAGCGGGACTATGAACACTGAAGCTTTCTTT. This gives the protein CASGTMNTEAFF.